The present T cell receptor beta chain was sequenced within a study of shared clonotypes between healthy human individuals. This clone has just one count. Positive CCR7 selection of CD45RO-negative cells yielded the naive CD8 cells, and terminally differentiated effector memory CD45RA+ cells were excluded. Repertoires were generated with immunoSEQ multiplex PCR, while TCRdb's copy carries only in-frame clones and drops some. Of 550,000 to 750,000 clones listed, 95% are singletons. Material: naive CD8+ T cells sorted from blood. The receptor was derived from a woman in her thirties in good health.

Here the CDR3 DNA reads TGTGCCAGCAGTTTCTCTAGGCTAGCGGACAATGAGCAGTTCTTC. Its protein product is CASSFSRLADNEQFF. V and J are TRBV28 and TRBJ2-1; TRBD2 agrees at 7 bases. This CDR3 contains 15 residues. Trimming at V came to 3 bases and at J to 5 bases, leaving 7 bases not matched to a gene. Looked up from germline, CDR1 is MDHEN and CDR2 is SYDVKM.